The T cell receptor (beta chain) described here comes from a study of cytomegalovirus exposure and HLA in healthy donors. Study background: Falling in the Caucasian-associated ancestry cluster were about four fifths of under 450 genotyped donors. Study findings and constraints: Most observed TCR sequences were rare, whereas some public TCRs were detected in many donors. Analysis performed later showed TCR beta chains linked to HLA being more clonally expanded than equally common others. Within the data, a cluster of highly shared sequence variants was likely a sequencing artifact.

In germline, CDR1 is SNHLY, CDR2 FYNNEI. The CDR3 is 16 amino acids. Trimming at V came to 5 bases and at J to 3 bases, leaving 10 bases not matched to a gene. It was with 60 Vbeta and 13 Jbeta primers that the PCR ran. The method was immunoSEQ multiplex PCR; TCRdb's version includes in-frame clones alone and lacks a portion of them. This table holds about 110,000 clones, 69% found once. This clone was recorded only once. Its target is unknown. Sequencing was carried out using PBMCs. The V and J genes are TRBV2 and TRBJ2-1; 7 nucleotides align to TRBD2. The sequence derives from a woman in her seventies in good health and CMV-seropositive. Here the CDR3 DNA reads TGTGCCAGCAGTAGAGGACTAGTTGAAAGCTACAATGAGCAGTTCTTC. Translating gives CASSRGLVESYNEQFF.